The clone carrying this T cell receptor beta chain showed up just a few times. The target antigen is unknown. For TCRbeta, the library was prepared with unique molecular identifiers. TCRdb re-called the PCR reads through MiXCR, storing one row per CDR3 protein. The table has hundreds of thousands of distinct CDR3 sequences, approximately 22% seen once. The data stem from a study of T-cell reconstitution after alpha-beta-depleted transplantation in children. Findings and limits, study-wide: Expanded graft clones numbering several hundred reportedly gave rise to alpha-beta T cells about two months after transplant.

The CDR3 sequence is 13 residues long. Trimming left V 1 base short and J 5 bases short, with 7 bases between. Germline V gene sequence: CDR1 SGHTA, CDR2 FQGNSA. This clonotype was sampled from a boy under three years old who had a stem cell transplant for acute myeloid leukemia, so the T cells may come from the graft donor. Sample: PBMCs, mostly from graft donor cells, taken 360 days after TCRalphabeta/CD19-depleted stem cell transplant. The chain employs TRBV7-2 and TRBJ2-3; D is uncertain. CDR3 DNA sequence: TGTGCCAGCAGCTTAGTCTCGAGAGATACGCAGTATTTT. As protein: CASSLVSRDTQYF.